The 11 T cell receptor beta chains below were found in one sample sequenced in a study of technical replicates of blood from a handful of donors (TCRdb year 2017). The library was generated by the immunoSEQ multiplex PCR assay. In its TCRdb copy, this immuneACCESS table keeps in-frame sequences only and misses some clones. Where compared with another copy, unresolved V genes explain less than half of these, and the others have no known cause. The sample table records fewer than 80,000 clones; 86% of these occur just once. The ten largest make up approximately 4.6% of the sample. The sequenced sample consisted of PBMCs. The receptors derive from a human donor in good health. Some clones in this sample may be carry-over from other donors' samples.

The CDR3 DNA sequence: TGTGCCAGCAGCTTAGAGCGGACAGGGGGCGGAAACATTCAGTACTTC. Amino acid sequence: CASSLERTGGGNIQYF. V is TRBV13 and J is TRBJ2-4, with 11 nucleotides matching TRBD1. Germline loops: CDR1 PRHDT, CDR2 FYEKMQ (reference sequence). The length of the CDR3 is 16 residues. After removal of 1 base from V and 6 bases from J, the junction contained 5 bases not matched to a gene.

The CDR3 is CASSEALGTGSYEQYF. In DNA form, the CDR3 reads TGTGCCAGCAGTGAAGCGCTCGGGACAGGCTCCTACGAGCAGTACTTC. This chain connects TRBV6-1 to TRBJ2-5; 8 bases are shared with TRBD1. The last part of the DNA fits TRBJ2-7 better; the J call may be wrong. There are 16 residues in the CDR3. The germline gives CDR1 MNHNS, CDR2 SASEGT.

The CDR3 reads CASSLKAGTGANVLTF. The CDR3 coding sequence is TGTGCCAGCAGCTTGAAGGCGGGGACTGGGGCCAACGTCCTGACTTTC. The chain joins TRBV5-5 to TRBJ2-6; possibly TRBD2 for D (6 bases). Trimming stripped 1 base from V and 2 bases from J, with 10 bases between. The CDR3 contains 16 residues. The germline CDR1 and CDR2 sequences are SGHKS and YYEKEE (reference sequence).

The sample holds one count of this clone. The rearrangement links TRBV25-1 to TRBJ1-3; weak D call: TRBD1 (5 bases). The CDR3 loop spans 15 amino acids. V lost 9 bases, J lost 0 bases, and 15 bases lay in between. Germline CDR1 MGHDK, CDR2 SYGVNS. The CDR3 sequence is CASSTGGTSGNTIYF. CDR3 DNA sequence: TGTGCCAGTAGCACCGGAGGGACCTCTGGAAACACCATATATTTT.

The chain couples TRBV7-9 to TRBJ1-4, with 8 nucleotides matching TRBD1. The CDR3 is made up of 15 amino acids. V was pared by 5 bases and J by 2 bases, with 4 bases of the junction left unmatched. CDR1 and CDR2 from the germline V gene are SEHNR and FQNEAQ (reference sequence). CDR3 nucleotides: TGTGCCAGCAGCAACAGGGGGGCGACTAATGAAAAACTGTTTTTT. Its translation is CASSNRGATNEKLFF.

The CDR3 loop is CASSIQAGQPQHF. CDR3 coding DNA: TGTGCCAGTAGTATACAGGCCGGTCAGCCCCAGCATTTT. V gene TRBV19 combines with J gene TRBJ1-5; no clear D gene. The germline gives CDR1 LNHDA, CDR2 SQIVND (reference sequence). The CDR3 length is 13 residues. V lost 2 bases and J lost 6, with 8 bases in between.

The V gene is TRBV21-1, the J gene TRBJ1-5. TRBV21-1 has pseudogene status. The CDR3 runs 15 residues. CDR3 protein: CASTIWRDSNQPQHF. The DNA of the CDR3 is TGTGCCAGCACCATTTGGAGGGATAGCAATCAGCCCCAGCATTTT.

The table lists this clone with a count of one. One end of the junction fails to match germline, which may point to a read error. For the CDR3, the DNA is TGCAGCGTTGAAACAGGGGGACTGGGATCTGAAGCTTCCTTT. Translation: CSVETGGLGSEASF. This chain uses TRBV29-1 with TRBJ1-1; 8 bases align to TRBD1. Germline CDR1 and CDR2: SQVTM and ANQGSEA. The CDR3 runs to 14 residues.

The genes are TRBV5-4 and TRBJ2-1; 13 nucleotides agree with TRBD2. This CDR3 contains 17 residues. The V gene end was trimmed by 4 bases and the J gene end by 3 bases; junction bases not matched to a gene: 7. CDR1 and CDR2 from the germline V gene are SGHNT and YYREEE (reference sequence). This chain's CDR3 is CASSPGLAGSFYNEQFF. The CDR3 DNA sequence: TGTGCCAGCAGCCCGGGACTAGCGGGATCTTTCTACAATGAGCAGTTCTTC.

The chain has TRBV19 and TRBJ1-5, with D possibly TRBD1 on 5 matching bases. The V end lost 6 bases, the J end lost 5 bases, and 14 bases lay between the germline ends. CDR3 size: 14 residues. Germline CDR1 LNHDA, CDR2 SQIVND (reference sequence). CDR3: CASSPGWRDQPQHF. The CDR3, as DNA: TGTGCCAGTAGCCCAGGGTGGCGAGATCAGCCCCAGCATTTT.

V usage is TRBV9 and J usage is TRBJ2-6; no reliable D call. Germline-derived CDR1 and CDR2 are SGDLS and YYNGEE. V lost 0 bases and J lost 2, with 12 bases in between. This CDR3 contains 17 residues. The CDR3 DNA reads as TGTGCCAGCAGCGTAGTTTCCAGGCCGACTGGGGCCAACGTCCTGACTTTC. Translation: CASSVVSRPTGANVLTF.